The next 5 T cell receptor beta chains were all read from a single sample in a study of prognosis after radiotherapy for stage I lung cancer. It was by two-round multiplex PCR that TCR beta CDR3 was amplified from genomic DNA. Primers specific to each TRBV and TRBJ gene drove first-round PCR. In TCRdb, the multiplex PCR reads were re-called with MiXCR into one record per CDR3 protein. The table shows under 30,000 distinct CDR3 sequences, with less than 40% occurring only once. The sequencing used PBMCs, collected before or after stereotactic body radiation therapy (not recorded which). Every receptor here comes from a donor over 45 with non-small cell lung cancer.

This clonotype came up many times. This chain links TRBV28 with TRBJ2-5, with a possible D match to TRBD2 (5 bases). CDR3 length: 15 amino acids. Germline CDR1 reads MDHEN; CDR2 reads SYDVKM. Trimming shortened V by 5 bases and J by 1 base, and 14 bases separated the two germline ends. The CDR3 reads CASSAGETSQETQYF. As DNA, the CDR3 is TGTGCCAGCAGTGCGGGTGAAACTTCCCAAGAGACCCAGTACTTC.

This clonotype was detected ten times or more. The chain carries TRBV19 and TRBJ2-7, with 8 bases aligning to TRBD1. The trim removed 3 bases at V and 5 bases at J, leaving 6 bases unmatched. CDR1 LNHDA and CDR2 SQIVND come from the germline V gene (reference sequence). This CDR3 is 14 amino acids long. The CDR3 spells CASSISGTGDEQYF. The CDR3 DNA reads TGTGCCAGTAGTATCTCCGGGACAGGAGACGAGCAGTACTTC.

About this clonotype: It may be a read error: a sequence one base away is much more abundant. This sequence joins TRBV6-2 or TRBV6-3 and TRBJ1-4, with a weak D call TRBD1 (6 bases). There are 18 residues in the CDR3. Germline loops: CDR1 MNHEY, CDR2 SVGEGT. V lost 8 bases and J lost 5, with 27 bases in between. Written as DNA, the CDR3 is TGTGCCAGCGCCAAGGATAATCCTCGGGCAGGGGAAAATGAAAAACTGTTTTTT. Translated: CASAKDNPRAGENEKLFF.

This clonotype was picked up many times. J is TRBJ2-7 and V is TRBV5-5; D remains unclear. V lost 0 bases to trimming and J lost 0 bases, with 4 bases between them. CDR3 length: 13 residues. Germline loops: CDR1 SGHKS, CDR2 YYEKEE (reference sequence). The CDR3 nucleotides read TGTGCCAGCAGCTTGGACCGCTCCTACGAGCAGTACTTC. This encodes CASSLDRSYEQYF.

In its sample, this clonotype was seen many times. This CDR3 is CASSLPVADLTEQFF. DNA of the CDR3: TGCGCCAGCAGCTTGCCAGTCGCCGACCTCACGGAGCAGTTCTTC. The gene calls are TRBV5-1 and TRBJ2-1, with unresolved D. Germline-derived CDR1 and CDR2 are SGHRS and YFSETQ. The CDR3 covers 15 residues. The V end lost 1 base, the J end lost 10 bases, and 18 bases lay between the germline ends.